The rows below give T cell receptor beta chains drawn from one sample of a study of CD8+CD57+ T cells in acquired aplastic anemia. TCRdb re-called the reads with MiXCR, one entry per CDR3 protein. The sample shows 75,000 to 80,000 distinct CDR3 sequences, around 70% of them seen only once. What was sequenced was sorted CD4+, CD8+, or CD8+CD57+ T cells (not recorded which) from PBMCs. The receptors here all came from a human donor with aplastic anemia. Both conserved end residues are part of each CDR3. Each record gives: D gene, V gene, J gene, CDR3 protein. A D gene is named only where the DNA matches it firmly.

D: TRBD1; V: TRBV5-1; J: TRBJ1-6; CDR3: CASSLARDRRSPLHF
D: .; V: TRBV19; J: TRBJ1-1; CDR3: CASSMYTEAFF
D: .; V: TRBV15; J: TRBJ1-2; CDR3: CATNSNSYGYTF
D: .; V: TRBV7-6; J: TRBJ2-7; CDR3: CANSSSYEQYF
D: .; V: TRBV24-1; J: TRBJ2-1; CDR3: CATSDSGSGYNEQFF
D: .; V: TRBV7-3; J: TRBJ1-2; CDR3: CASSPTGYGAAGYTF
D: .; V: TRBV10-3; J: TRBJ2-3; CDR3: CAISVAPRSTDTQYF
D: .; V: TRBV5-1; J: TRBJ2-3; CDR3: CASSVAASTDTQYF
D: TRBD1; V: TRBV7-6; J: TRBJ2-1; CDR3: CASSKGQGNEQFF
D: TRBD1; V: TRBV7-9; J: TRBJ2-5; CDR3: CASGGDGTEETQYF
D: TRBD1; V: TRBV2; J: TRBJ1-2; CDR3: CASSERDRGRGYTF
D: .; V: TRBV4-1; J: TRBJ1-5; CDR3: CASSQVRHNQPQHF
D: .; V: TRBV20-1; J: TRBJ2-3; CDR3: CSARSLEAPTDTQYF
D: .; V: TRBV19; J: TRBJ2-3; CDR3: CASAPAGPDTQYF
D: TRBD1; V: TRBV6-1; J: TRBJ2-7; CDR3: CASRPGQDSYEQYF
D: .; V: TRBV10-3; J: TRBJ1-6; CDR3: CAISESEASRGSPLHF
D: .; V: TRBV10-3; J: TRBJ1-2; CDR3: CAISEGTGPPAYGYTF
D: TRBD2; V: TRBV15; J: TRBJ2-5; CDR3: CASRTSGGPQETQYF
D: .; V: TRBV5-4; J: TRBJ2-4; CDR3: CASSLVGENIQYF
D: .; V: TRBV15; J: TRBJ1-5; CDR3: CATSGGSRVGQPQHF
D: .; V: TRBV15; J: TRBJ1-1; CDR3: CATSRGPVGANTEAFF
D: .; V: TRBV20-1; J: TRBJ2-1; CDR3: CSAPEVYNEQFF
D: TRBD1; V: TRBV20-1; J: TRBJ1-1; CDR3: CSARDRDTEASF
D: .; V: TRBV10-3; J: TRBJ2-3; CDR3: CAISVSLDTQYF
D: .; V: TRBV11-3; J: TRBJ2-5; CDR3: CASSLAAPGEEETQYF
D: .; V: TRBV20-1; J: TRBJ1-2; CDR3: CSARGRVGYGYTF
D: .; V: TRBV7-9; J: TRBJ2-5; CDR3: CASSPPRQTQYF
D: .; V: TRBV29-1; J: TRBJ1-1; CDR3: CSVDLGNTEAFF
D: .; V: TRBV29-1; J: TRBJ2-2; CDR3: CSVEDPRQPLNAGELFF
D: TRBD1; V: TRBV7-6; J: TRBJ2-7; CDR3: CASSVTGDVYEQYF
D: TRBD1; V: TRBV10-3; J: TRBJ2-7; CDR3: CAIRGDRASYEQYF
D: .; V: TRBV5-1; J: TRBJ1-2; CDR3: CASSLAGVFDNGYTF
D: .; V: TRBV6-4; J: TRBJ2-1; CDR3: CASSDEEGGNNEQFF
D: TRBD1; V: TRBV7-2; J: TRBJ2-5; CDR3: CASSLASNRQGMGETQYF
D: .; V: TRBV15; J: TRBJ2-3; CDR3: CATSRPTHDTQYF
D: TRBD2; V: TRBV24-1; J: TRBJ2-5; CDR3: CATSDFGLAGGKETQYF
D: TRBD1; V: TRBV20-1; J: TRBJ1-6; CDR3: CSARETGEYSPLHF
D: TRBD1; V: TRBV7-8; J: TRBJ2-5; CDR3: CASSRSRDRDRETQYF
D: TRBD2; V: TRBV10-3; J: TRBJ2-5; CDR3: CAVGLEGETQYF
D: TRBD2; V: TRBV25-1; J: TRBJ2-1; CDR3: CASSKRGRNNEQFF
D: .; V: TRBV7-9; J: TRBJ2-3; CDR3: CASSLEYTQYF
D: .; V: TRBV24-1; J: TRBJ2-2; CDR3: CATSDLGAGLTGELFF
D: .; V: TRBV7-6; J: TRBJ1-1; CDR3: CASSLTDVNTEAFF
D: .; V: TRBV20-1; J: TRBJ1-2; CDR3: CSARDATNYGYTF
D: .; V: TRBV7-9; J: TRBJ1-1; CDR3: CASVDRWLNTEAFF
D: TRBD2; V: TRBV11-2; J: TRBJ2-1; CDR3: CASSTGTSGAFYNEQFF
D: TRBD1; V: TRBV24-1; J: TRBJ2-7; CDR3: CATSLSGTGDEQYF
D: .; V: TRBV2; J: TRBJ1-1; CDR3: CASRNAGAQNTEAFF
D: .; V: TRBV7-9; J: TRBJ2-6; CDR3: CASSFGDVLTF
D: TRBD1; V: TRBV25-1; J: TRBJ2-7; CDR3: CASSGVRDRGSYEQYF
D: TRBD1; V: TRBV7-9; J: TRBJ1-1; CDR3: CASSSHRGMNTEAFF
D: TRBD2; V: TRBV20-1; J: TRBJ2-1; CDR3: CSARGGLAGVRNEQFF